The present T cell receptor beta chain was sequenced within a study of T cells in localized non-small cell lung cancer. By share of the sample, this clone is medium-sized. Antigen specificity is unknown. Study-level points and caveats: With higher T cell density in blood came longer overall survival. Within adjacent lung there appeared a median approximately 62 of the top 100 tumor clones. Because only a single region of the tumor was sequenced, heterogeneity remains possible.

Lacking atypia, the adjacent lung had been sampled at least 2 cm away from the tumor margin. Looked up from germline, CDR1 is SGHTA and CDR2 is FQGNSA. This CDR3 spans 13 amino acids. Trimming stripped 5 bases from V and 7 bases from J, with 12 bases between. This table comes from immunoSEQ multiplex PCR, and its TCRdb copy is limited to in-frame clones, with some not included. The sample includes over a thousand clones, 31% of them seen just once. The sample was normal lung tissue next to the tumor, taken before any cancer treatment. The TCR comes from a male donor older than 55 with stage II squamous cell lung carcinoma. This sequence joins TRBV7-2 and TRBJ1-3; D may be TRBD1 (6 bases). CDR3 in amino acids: CASSPQQGNTIYF. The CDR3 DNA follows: TGTGCCAGCAGCCCCCAGCAGGGGAACACCATATATTTT.